This is a list of T cell receptor beta chains from one sample in a study of cytomegalovirus exposure and HLA in healthy donors. Repertoires were generated with immunoSEQ multiplex PCR, while TCRdb's copy carries only in-frame clones and drops some. This sample carries 100,000 to 150,000 clones, 83% of them seen once, and the ten largest clones take approximately 3.5%. Sequencing was performed on PBMCs. Receptor source: a woman aged 40-49 years in good health and CMV-seropositive. Both conserved end residues are part of each CDR3. Each record gives: CDR3 length, V gene, D gene, clone size, J gene, CDR3 protein, CDR3 DNA. D genes are given only for firm matches. Part of the rows lack a size; the others show once, few, many or a class for expanded clones.

>15|TRBV6-5|-|few|TRBJ2-5
CASSYSMTGQETQYF
TGTGCCAGCAGTTACTCGATGACAGGCCAAGAGACCCAGTACTTC
>14|TRBV10-3|TRBD1|-|TRBJ1-1
CAISQQGVSTEAFF
TGTGCCATCAGTCAACAGGGGGTAAGCACTGAAGCTTTCTTT
>19|TRBV6-1|TRBD2|once|TRBJ2-3
CASSARRLAGALLTDTQYF
TGTGCCAGCAGTGCGAGGAGACTAGCGGGGGCCCTACTCACAGATACGCAGTATTTT
>15|TRBV19|-|-|TRBJ1-4
CASSPHRAGNEKLFF
TGTGCCAGTAGTCCTCACAGGGCGGGTAATGAAAAACTGTTTTTT
>15|TRBV10-2|TRBD1|-|TRBJ1-5
CASSERTGAHQPQHF
TGCGCCAGCAGTGAACGGACAGGGGCTCATCAGCCCCAGCATTTT
>15|TRBV7-9|TRBD1|-|TRBJ2-7
CASSSTRTGTYEQYF
TGTGCCAGCAGCTCCACCCGGACAGGGACCTACGAGCAGTACTTC
>16|TRBV11-2|TRBD2|-|TRBJ2-5
CASSLVMRGLGETQYF
TGTGCCAGCAGCTTAGTAATGCGGGGGTTGGGAGAGACCCAGTACTTC
>15|TRBV9|TRBD1|-|TRBJ1-1
CASSGWGQGKAEAFF
TGTGCCAGCAGCGGGTGGGGACAGGGGAAAGCTGAAGCTTTCTTT
>13|TRBV21-1|-|-|TRBJ2-5
CASSGPFGETQYF
TGTGCCAGCAGCGGCCCTTTCGGGGAGACCCAGTACTTC
>16|TRBV21-1|-|-|TRBJ2-1
CASSKERTGAYNEQFF
TGTGCCAGCAGCAAAGAGAGGACAGGCGCCTACAATGAGCAGTTCTTC
>16|TRBV21-1|-|-|TRBJ1-5
CASSTPWVTGHQPQHF
TGTGCCAGCAGCACCCCCTGGGTGACAGGACATCAGCCCCAGCATTTT